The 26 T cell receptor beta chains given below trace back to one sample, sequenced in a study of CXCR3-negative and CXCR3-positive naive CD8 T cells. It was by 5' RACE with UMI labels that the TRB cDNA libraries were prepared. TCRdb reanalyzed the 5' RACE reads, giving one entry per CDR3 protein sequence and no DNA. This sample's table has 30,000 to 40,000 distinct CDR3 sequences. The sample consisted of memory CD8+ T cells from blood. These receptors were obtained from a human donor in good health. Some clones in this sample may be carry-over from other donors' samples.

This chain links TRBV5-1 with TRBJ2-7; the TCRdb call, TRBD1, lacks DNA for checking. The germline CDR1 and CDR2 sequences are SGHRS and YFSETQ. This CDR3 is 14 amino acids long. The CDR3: CASSLGDRGYEQYF.

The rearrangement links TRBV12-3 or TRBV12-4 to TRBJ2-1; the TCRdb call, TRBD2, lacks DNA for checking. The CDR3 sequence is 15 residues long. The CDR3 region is CASSLYAGPDNEQFF.

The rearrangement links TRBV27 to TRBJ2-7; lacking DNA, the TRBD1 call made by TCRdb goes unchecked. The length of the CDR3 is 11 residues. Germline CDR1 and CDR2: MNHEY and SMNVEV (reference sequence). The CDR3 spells CASIRGYEQYF.

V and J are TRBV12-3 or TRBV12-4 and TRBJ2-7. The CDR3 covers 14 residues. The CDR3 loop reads CASSSIGVNYEQYF.

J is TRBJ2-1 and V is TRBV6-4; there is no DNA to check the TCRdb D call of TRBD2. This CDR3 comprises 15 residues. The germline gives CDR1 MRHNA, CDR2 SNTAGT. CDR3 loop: CASSAGSGGANEQFF.

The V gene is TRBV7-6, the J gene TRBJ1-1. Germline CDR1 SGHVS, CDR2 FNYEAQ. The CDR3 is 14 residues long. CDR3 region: CASRGGDGNTEAFF.

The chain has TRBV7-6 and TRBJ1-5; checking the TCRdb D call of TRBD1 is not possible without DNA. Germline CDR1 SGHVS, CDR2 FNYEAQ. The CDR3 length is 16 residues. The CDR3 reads CASSSGTGEPLQPQHF.

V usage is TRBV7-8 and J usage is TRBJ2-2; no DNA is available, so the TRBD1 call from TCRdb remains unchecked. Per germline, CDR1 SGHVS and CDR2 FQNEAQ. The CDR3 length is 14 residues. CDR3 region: CASINDREYGELFF.

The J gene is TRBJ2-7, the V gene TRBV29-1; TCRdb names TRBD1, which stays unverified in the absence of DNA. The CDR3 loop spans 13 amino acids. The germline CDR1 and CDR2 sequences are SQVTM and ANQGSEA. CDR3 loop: CSVEADRDYEQYF.

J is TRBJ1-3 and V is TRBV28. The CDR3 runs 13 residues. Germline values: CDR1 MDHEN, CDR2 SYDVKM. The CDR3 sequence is CASSLSPGNTIYF. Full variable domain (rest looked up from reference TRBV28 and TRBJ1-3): DVKVTQSSRYLVKRTGEKVFLECVQDMDHENMFWYRQDPGLGLRLIYFSYDVKMKEKGDIPEGYSVSREKKERFSLILESASTNQTSMYLCASSLSPGNTIYFGEGSWLTVV.

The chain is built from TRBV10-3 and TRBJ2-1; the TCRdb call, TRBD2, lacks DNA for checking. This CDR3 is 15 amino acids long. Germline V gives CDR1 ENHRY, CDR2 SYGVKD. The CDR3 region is CAISIGPESGYEQFF.

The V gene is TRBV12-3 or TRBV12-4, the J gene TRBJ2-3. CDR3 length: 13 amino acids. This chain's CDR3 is CASSSTKTDTQYF.

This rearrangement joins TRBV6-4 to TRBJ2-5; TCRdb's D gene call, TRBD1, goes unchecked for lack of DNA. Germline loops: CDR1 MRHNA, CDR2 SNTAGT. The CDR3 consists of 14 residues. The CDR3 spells CASSETGGSETQYF.

CDR3 region: CAIPRGSGAGELFF. The V and J genes are TRBV7-8 and TRBJ2-2; TCRdb's D gene call, TRBD1, goes unchecked for lack of DNA. CDR1 is SGHVS, CDR2 FQNEAQ, per germline. This CDR3 comprises 14 residues.

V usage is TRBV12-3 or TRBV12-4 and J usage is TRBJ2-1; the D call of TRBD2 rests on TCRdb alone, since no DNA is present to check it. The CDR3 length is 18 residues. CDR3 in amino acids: CASSLPPTSPSSYNEQFF.

CDR3: CASSLSGSSYNSPLHF. The chain uses TRBV28 and TRBJ1-6. This CDR3 has 16 amino acids. The germline gives CDR1 MDHEN, CDR2 SYDVKM.

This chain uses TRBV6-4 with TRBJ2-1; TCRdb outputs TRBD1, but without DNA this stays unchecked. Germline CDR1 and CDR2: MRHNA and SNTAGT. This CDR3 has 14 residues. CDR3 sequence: CASSEGGAGNEQFF.

CDR3 sequence reads: CASSFSSSYNEQFF. V usage is TRBV12-3 or TRBV12-4 and J usage is TRBJ2-1. The CDR3 consists of 14 residues.

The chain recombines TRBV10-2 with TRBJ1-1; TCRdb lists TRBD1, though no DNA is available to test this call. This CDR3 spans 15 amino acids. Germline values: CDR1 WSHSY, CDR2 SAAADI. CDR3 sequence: CASSEWGKANTEAFF.

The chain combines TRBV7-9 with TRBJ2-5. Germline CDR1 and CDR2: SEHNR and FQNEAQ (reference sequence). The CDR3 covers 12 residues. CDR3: CASSGVQETQYF.

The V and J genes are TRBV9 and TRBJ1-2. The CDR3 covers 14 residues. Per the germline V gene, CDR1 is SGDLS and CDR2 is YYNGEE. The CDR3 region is CASSSGSGNFGYTF. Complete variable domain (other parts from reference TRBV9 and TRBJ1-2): DSGVTQTPKHLITATGQRVTLRCSPRSGDLSVYWYQQSLDQGLQFLIQYYNGEERAKGNILERFSAQQFPDLHSELNLSSLELGDSALYFCASSSGSGNFGYTFGSGTRLTVV.

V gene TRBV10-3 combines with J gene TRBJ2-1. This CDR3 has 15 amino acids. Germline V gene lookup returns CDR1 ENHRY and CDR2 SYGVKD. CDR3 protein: CAIPEPRSSYNEQFF.

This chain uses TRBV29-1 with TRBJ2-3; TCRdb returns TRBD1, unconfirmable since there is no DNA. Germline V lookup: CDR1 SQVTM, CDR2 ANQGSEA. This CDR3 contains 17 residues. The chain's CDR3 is CSVDGAEIAPRGDTQYF.

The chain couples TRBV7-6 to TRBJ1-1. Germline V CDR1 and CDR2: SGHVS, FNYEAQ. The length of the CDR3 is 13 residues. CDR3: CASSSLYQEEAFF.

The CDR3 sequence is CSVGGGEEFRGYTF. This chain links TRBV29-1 with TRBJ1-2; no DNA is available, so the TRBD1 call from TCRdb remains unchecked. This CDR3 comprises 14 residues. The germline CDR1 and CDR2 sequences are SQVTM and ANQGSEA.

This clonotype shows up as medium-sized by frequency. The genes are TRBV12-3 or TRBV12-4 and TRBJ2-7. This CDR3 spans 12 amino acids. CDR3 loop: CASSPSGYEQYF.